A selection of T cell receptor beta chains follows, all from one sample in a study of OX40 agonist ivuxolimab in advanced cancers. Only in-frame clones appear in the TCRdb table, and some are missing; sequencing was by immunoSEQ multiplex PCR. This table holds 57,000 or so clones, 85% found once. Material: CD4+ or CD8+ T cells sorted from blood, obtained in a trial of the OX40 agonist ivuxolimab. These TCRs come from an adult with an advanced solid tumor such as melanoma, head and neck, liver or kidney cancer. Each CDR3 is given with its conserved first and last residue. A D gene is named only where the DNA matches it firmly. Clone size is given for some rows only: seen once, a few or many times, or a class if the clone is expanded.

V gene	D gene	J gene	clone size	CDR3 protein	CDR3 DNA
TRBV18	TRBD1	TRBJ2-7	once	CASSPGTGNEQYF	TGTGCCAGCTCACCTGGGACAGGAAACGAGCAGTACTTC
TRBV7-3	TRBD2	TRBJ2-1	.	CASSLVGGPSDEQFF	TGTGCCAGCAGCTTAGTGGGAGGGCCCTCGGATGAGCAGTTCTTC
TRBV19	TRBD1	TRBJ2-5	.	CASSRGQGEIQETQYF	TGTGCCAGTAGTCGGGGACAGGGGGAAATCCAAGAGACCCAGTACTTC
TRBV7-3	TRBD1	TRBJ2-1	.	CASSRGGQGSEQFF	TGTGCCAGCAGCCGTGGAGGACAGGGTAGTGAGCAGTTCTTC
TRBV11-3	.	TRBJ2-7	.	CASRAGHSYEQYF	TGTGCCAGCAGGGCGGGACATAGCTACGAGCAGTACTTC
TRBV28	.	TRBJ1-2	.	CASSRTYGNYGYTF	TGTGCCAGCAGTCGGACTTATGGTAACTATGGCTACACCTTC
TRBV16	TRBD1	TRBJ1-2	few	CASSHSRDRGHGYTF	TGTGCCAGCAGCCATAGCCGGGACAGGGGGCATGGCTACACCTTC
TRBV7-3	.	TRBJ2-7	.	CASSLGEKQYF	TGTGCCAGCAGCTTAGGTGAAAAGCAGTACTTC
TRBV19	.	TRBJ1-4	once	CASSKTSTNEKLFF	TGTGCCAGTTCAAAGACTTCAACTAATGAAAAACTGTTTTTT
TRBV21-1	.	TRBJ2-7	.	CASSKPSDRGSVYEQYF	TGTGCCAGCAGCAAACCATCCGACAGGGGCAGTGTCTACGAGCAGTACTTC
TRBV5-1	.	TRBJ2-3	few	CASSSRNNGDTQYF	TGCGCCAGCAGCTCGAGAAACAATGGGGATACGCAGTATTTT
TRBV5-1	.	TRBJ2-7	.	CASSLRGHSYEQYF	TGCGCCAGCAGCTTGCGGGGACACTCCTACGAGCAGTACTTC
TRBV28	.	TRBJ1-2	.	CASSYGADNYGYTF	TGTGCCAGCAGCTATGGGGCGGACAACTATGGCTACACCTTC
TRBV19	TRBD2	TRBJ2-7	.	CASSKTSGDYEQYF	TGTGCCAGTAGTAAGACTAGCGGGGACTACGAGCAGTACTTC
TRBV10-3	TRBD2	TRBJ2-7	once	CAISESNRLAGEGEQYF	TGTGCCATCAGTGAGTCGAATCGCCTAGCGGGAGAGGGCGAGCAGTACTTC
TRBV5-4	.	TRBJ2-5	.	CASSLDSRETQYF	TGTGCCAGCAGCTTGGACTCTAGGGAGACCCAGTACTTC
TRBV14	TRBD2	TRBJ2-1	.	CASSQEYASGIHNEQFF	TGTGCCAGCAGCCAAGAATATGCTAGCGGGATTCACAATGAGCAGTTCTTC
TRBV9	.	TRBJ2-1	.	CASSTEGLHYNEQFF	TGTGCCAGCAGCACCGAGGGACTGCACTACAATGAGCAGTTCTTC
TRBV4-1	.	TRBJ2-1	.	CASSQTGSYNEQFF	TGCGCCAGCAGCCAAACAGGGTCCTACAATGAGCAGTTCTTC
TRBV7-9	.	TRBJ1-6	.	CASSFSSYNSPLHF	TGTGCCAGCAGCTTCAGCTCCTATAATTCACCCCTCCACTTT
TRBV11-3	.	TRBJ1-1	.	CASSLGQNTEAFF	TGTGCCAGCAGCCTGGGACAGAACACTGAAGCTTTCTTT
TRBV11-1	.	TRBJ2-1	.	CASRLQEGNEQFF	TGTGCCAGCAGGCTACAAGAGGGGAATGAGCAGTTCTTC
TRBV2	.	TRBJ2-2	.	CASSEGWDSGELFF	TGTGCCAGCAGTGAAGGGTGGGATTCGGGGGAGCTGTTTTTT
TRBV11-2	TRBD1	TRBJ2-1	.	CASTGTGSRYNEQFF	TGTGCCAGCACCGGGACAGGATCTCGATACAATGAGCAGTTCTTC
TRBV21-1	.	TRBJ2-3	once	CASSKGPSGRATDTQYF	TGTGCCAGCAGCAAAGGGCCTAGCGGGAGGGCGACAGATACGCAGTATTTT
TRBV6-5	TRBD1	TRBJ1-2	.	CASSSTGGVYGYTF	TGTGCCAGCAGCTCCACAGGGGGAGTCTATGGCTACACCTTC
TRBV2	TRBD1	TRBJ2-1	few	CASSGDSYNEQFF	TGTGCCAGCAGTGGGGACAGCTACAATGAGCAGTTCTTC
TRBV25-1	.	TRBJ2-1	.	CASSAPLGNEQFF	TGTGCCAGCAGTGCACCCCTGGGGAATGAGCAGTTCTTC
TRBV30	TRBD1	TRBJ1-4	.	CAWNHQWGTDEKLFF	TGTGCCTGGAATCATCAATGGGGGACAGATGAAAAACTGTTTTTT
TRBV15	.	TRBJ2-5	once	CATSRDLAEETQYF	TGTGCCACCAGCAGAGATTTAGCGGAAGAGACCCAGTACTTC
TRBV5-6	TRBD2	TRBJ2-3	.	CASSPGLADADTQYF	TGTGCCAGCAGCCCCGGACTAGCGGATGCAGATACGCAGTATTTT
TRBV6-1	TRBD2	TRBJ2-7	.	CAILSGTSRYEQYF	TGTGCCATCTTATCAGGGACTAGTCGTTACGAGCAGTACTTC
TRBV5-5	TRBD2	TRBJ2-7	.	CASSPRDYQFEQYF	TGTGCCAGCAGCCCCCGGGACTATCAGTTTGAGCAGTACTTC
TRBV11-2	.	TRBJ2-5	.	CASSYEGTAQETQYF	TGTGCCAGCAGCTACGAGGGGACTGCTCAAGAGACCCAGTACTTC
TRBV28	TRBD1	TRBJ1-5	.	CASSPLRGQGIDQPQHF	TGTGCCAGCAGTCCCCTGAGGGGACAGGGGATCGATCAGCCCCAGCATTTT
TRBV28	.	TRBJ1-5	.	CASHTTGYSNQPQHF	TGTGCCAGCCATACTACAGGTTATAGCAATCAGCCCCAGCATTTT
TRBV25-1	TRBD1	TRBJ2-5	.	CASSSDRAQETQYF	TGTGCCAGCAGTTCCGACAGGGCACAAGAGACCCAGTACTTC
TRBV6-5	TRBD2	TRBJ2-7	.	CASSYSMLAVPYF	TGTGCCAGCAGTTACTCGATGCTAGCGGTACCCTACTTC
TRBV5-1	.	TRBJ1-2	few	CASSLLSGTYGYTF	TGCGCCAGCAGCTTGCTCTCAGGGACCTATGGCTACACCTTC
TRBV5-1	TRBD1	TRBJ2-2	.	CASSYPWGQTNTGELFF	TGCGCCAGCAGCTATCCATGGGGACAGACGAACACCGGGGAGCTGTTTTTT
TRBV10-3	TRBD2	TRBJ2-1	.	CAISAGLAGGLAEQFF	TGTGCCATCAGCGCAGGACTAGCGGGAGGGCTTGCTGAGCAGTTCTTC
TRBV10-2	.	TRBJ2-1	.	CASSALAYNEQFF	TGCGCCAGCAGTGCCCTAGCGTACAATGAGCAGTTCTTC
TRBV5-4	.	TRBJ2-6	.	CASRRESGANVLTF	TGTGCCAGCAGACGGGAGTCAGGGGCCAACGTCCTGACTTTC